This T cell receptor (beta chain) was sequenced in a study of graft-versus-host responses after intestinal transplantation. Study information: Following induction with anti-thymocyte globulin, all recipients were given tacrolimus and steroids for roughly three years.

General study points: When patients had graft-donor T cell macrochimerism, their allografts held high graft-versus-host to host-versus-graft clonal ratios. Early HvG declines after transplant were associated with peak circulating GvH clone levels. Some GvH clones appeared in ileal mucosa or blood before recipient bone marrow.

This clone was counted a few times. Its target is not known. Trimming removed 1 base at V and 3 bases at J, with 9 bases between. The CDR3 covers 14 residues. CDR1 and CDR2 (germline): MNHNS, SASEGT. Sequenced by immunoSEQ multiplex PCR; TCRdb stores in-frame clones only, minus some. The sample has about 19,000 clones; almost 85% are singletons. The source was PBMCs, collected 14 days after transplant. The V call is TRBV6-1, the J call TRBJ1-2, with D possibly matching TRBD1 (6 bases). This receptor was taken from a human patient who received an intestinal transplant, so some T cells may come from the graft donor. The CDR3 spells CASSEDKGDYGYTF. The CDR3 coding sequence is TGTGCCAGCAGTGAAGACAAGGGGGACTATGGCTACACCTTC.